This T cell receptor (beta chain) originates from a study of beta chain features in type 1 diabetes. CDR3 length: 12 amino acids. CDR1 is SEHNR and CDR2 is FQNEAQ in the germline V gene (reference sequence). After removal of 4 bases from V and 8 bases from J, the junction contained 3 bases not matched to a gene. Findings of the study overall: There was a moderate but significant shortening of TCRB CDR3s in all four CD4+ subsets of Type 1 diabetes patients. TCRB rearrangement may or may not be influenced by HLA type; here this remained unresolved.

Isolated RNA was reverse transcribed in full, so expressed TCRB transcripts were sequenced. Sequencing used immunoSEQ multiplex PCR; TCRdb keeps in-frame clones, though not all of them. This table holds 310,000 or so clones, 9.3% found once. Remarks on this clone: Its antigen is currently unknown.

This receptor was identified in a man aged 30-40 years with type 1 diabetes. The genes are TRBV7-9 and TRBJ1-1; 8 nucleotides agree with TRBD1. The specimen sequenced was central memory CD4+ T cells from blood. In DNA, the CDR3 is TGTGCCAGCAGCTATGGACAGGGCGAAGCTTTCTTT. The encoded protein is CASSYGQGEAFF.